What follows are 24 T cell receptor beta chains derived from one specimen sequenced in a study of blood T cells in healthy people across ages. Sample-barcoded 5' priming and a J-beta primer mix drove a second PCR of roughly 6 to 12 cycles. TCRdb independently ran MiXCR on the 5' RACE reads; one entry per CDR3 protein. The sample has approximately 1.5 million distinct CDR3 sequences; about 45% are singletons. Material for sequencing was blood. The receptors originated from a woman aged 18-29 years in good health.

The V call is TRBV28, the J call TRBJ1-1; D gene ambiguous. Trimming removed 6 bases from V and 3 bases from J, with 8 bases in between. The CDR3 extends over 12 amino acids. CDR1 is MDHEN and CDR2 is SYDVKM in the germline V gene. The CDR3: CASRLRDTEAFF. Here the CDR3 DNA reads TGTGCCAGCAGGCTTCGCGACACTGAAGCTTTCTTT. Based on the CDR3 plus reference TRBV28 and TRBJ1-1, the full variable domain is DVKVTQSSRYLVKRTGEKVFLECVQDMDHENMFWYRQDPGLGLRLIYFSYDVKMKEKGDIPEGYSVSREKKERFSLILESASTNQTSMYLCASRLRDTEAFFGQGTRLTVV.

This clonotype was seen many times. The CDR3 protein is CASSYWAGPSYEQYF. CDR3 bases: TGTGCCAGCAGTTACTGGGCGGGGCCGTCCTACGAGCAGTACTTC. The V gene is TRBV6-2 or TRBV6-3, the J gene TRBJ2-7, with TRBD2 as a possible D gene (6 bases). Germline V CDR1 and CDR2: MNHEY, SVGEGT. The CDR3 runs 15 residues. Between the trimmed V and J ends, which lost 1 base and 1 base, there was a span of 11 bases.

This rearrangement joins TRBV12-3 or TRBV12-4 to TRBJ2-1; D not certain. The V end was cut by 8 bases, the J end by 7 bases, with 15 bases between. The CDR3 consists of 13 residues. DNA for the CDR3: TGTGCCAGCGTCCACCTCCCGGGTAATGAGCAGTTCTTC. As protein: CASVHLPGNEQFF.

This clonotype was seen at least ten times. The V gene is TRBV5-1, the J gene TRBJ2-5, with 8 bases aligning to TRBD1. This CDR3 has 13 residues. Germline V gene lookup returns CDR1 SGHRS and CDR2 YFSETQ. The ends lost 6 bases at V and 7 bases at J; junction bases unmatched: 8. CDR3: CASTETGVATQYF. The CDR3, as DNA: TGCGCCAGCACCGAGACAGGGGTCGCGACCCAGTACTTC.

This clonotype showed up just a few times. The CDR3 spells CSVPGVANYGYTF. The CDR3 DNA follows: TGCAGTGTGCCGGGGGTAGCTAACTATGGCTACACCTTC. The J gene is TRBJ1-2, the V gene TRBV20-1; weak D call: TRBD1 (5 bases). Per germline, CDR1 DFQATT and CDR2 SNEGSKA (reference sequence). The CDR3 contains 13 residues. V was pared by 7 bases and J by 0 bases, with 12 bases between.

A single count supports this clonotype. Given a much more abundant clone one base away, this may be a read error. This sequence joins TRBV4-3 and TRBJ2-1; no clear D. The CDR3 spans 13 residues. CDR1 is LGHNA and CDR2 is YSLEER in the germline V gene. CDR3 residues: CASSQVLVDEQLF. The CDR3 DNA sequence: TGCGCCAGCAGCCAAGTATTAGTAGATGAGCAGTTATTC.

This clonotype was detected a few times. The CDR3 DNA is TGTGCCAGCAGCTTGGCCCCCCTGGATACGCAGTATTTT. Translated: CASSLAPLDTQYF. The V and J genes are TRBV7-2 and TRBJ2-3; D remains ambiguous. The length of the CDR3 is 13 residues. Germline V gene lookup returns CDR1 SGHTA and CDR2 FQGNSA. With 3 bases removed from V and 6 bases from J, the gap between germline ends came to 10 bases.

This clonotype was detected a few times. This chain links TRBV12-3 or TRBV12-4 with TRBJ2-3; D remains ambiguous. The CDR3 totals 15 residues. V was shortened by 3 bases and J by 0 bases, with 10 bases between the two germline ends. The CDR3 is CASSLRQLSTDTQYF. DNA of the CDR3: TGTGCCAGCAGTTTGCGGCAGCTTAGCACAGATACGCAGTATTTT.

CDR3 nucleotides: TGTGCCAGCAGCCTCTGGGGGGCTTCTACCTACGAGCAGTACTTC. Protein product: CASSLWGASTYEQYF. This chain uses TRBV6-5 with TRBJ2-7; either TRBD1 or TRBD2 may supply D (6 bases each). The CDR3 totals 15 residues. CDR1 is MNHEY, CDR2 SVGAGI, per germline. The V and J ends lost 6 bases and 2 bases respectively, with 17 bases between them.

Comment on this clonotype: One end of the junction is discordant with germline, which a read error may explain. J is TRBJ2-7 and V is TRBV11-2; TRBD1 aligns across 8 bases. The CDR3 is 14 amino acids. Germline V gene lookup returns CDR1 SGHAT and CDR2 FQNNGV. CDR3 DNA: TGTGCCAGCAGGTTAGACAGGGGTCCCTACGAGCAGTACTTC. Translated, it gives CASRLDRGPYEQYF. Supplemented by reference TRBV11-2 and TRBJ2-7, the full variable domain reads EAGVAQSPRYKIIEKRQSVAFWCNPISGHATLYWYQQILGQGPKLLIQFQNNGVVDDSQLPKDRFSAERLKGVDSTLKIQPAKLEDSAVYLCASRLDRGPYEQYFGPGTRLTVT.

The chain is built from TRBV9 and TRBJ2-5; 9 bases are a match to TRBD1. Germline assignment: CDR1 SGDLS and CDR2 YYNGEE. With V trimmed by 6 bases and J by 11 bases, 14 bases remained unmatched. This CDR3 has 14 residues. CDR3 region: CASTRTGVEDEQYF. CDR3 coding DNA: TGTGCCAGCACCCGGACAGGGGTGGAGGATGAGCAGTACTTC.

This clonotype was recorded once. The CDR3 loop reads CASSLMTGGWYGYTF. In nucleotides, the CDR3 is TGTGCCAGCAGTTTAATGACAGGGGGCTGGTATGGCTACACCTTC. V is TRBV28 and J is TRBJ1-2, with 10 bases identical to TRBD1. The CDR3 is 15 residues long. V shed 2 bases and J 5 bases; nucleotides not matched to a gene: 5. From germline, CDR1 is MDHEN and CDR2 SYDVKM.

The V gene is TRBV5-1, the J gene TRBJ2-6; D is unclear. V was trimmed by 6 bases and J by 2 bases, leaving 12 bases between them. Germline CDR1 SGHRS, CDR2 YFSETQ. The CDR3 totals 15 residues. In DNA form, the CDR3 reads TGCGCCAGCACAGTTAACCTGGCTGGGGCCAACGTCCTGACTTTC. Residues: CASTVNLAGANVLTF.

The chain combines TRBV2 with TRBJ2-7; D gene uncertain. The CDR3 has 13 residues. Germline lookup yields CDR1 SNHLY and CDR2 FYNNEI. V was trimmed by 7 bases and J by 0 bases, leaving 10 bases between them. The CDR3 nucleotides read TGTGCCAGCAACGGAGTACTCTCCTACGAGCAGTACTTC. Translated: CASNGVLSYEQYF.

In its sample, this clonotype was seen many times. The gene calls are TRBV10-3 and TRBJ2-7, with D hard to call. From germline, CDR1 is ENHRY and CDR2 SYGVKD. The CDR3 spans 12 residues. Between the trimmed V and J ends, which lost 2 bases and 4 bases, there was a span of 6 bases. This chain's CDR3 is CAISESRYEQYF. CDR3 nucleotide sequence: TGTGCCATCAGTGAGAGCAGGTACGAGCAGTACTTC.

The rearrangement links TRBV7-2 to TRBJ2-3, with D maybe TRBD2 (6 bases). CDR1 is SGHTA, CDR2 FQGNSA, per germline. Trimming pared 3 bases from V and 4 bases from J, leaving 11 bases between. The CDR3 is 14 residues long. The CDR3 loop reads CTSSFTREADTQYF. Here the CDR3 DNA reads TGTACCAGCAGCTTCACAAGGGAGGCAGATACGCAGTATTTT.

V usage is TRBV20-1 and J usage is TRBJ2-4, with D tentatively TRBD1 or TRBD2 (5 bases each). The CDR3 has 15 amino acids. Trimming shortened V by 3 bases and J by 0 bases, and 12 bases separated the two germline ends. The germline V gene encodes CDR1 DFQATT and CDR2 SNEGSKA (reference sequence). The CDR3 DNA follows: TGCAGTGCTAGGGTTACCGGGACAGCCAAAAACATTCAGTACTTC. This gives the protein CSARVTGTAKNIQYF.

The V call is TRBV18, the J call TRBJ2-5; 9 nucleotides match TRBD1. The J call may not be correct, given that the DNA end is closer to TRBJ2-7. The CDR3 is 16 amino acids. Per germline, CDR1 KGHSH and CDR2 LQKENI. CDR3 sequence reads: CASSPPGTGTLYEQYF. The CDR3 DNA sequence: TGTGCCAGCTCACCACCTGGGACAGGGACTCTATACGAGCAGTACTTC.

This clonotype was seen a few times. The CDR3 DNA reads TGTGCCTCCTCCCGTGGCAGGGATGGCTACACCTTC. It yields the protein CASSRGRDGYTF. The chain joins TRBV10-3 to TRBJ1-2, with D possibly being TRBD1 (5 bases). Germline CDR1 ENHRY, CDR2 SYGVKD. The V and J ends lost 11 bases and 6 bases respectively, with 16 bases between them. The CDR3 loop spans 12 amino acids.

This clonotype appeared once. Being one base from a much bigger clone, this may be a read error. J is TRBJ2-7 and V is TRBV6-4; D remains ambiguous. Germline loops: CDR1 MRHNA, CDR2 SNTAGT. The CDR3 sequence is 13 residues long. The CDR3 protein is CASIDSKDYEQYF. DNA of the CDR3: TGTGCCAGCATTGACTCGAAGGATTACGAGCAGTACTTC.

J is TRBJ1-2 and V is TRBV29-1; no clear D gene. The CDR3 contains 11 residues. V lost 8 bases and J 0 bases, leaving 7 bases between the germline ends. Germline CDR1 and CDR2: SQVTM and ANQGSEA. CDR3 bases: TGCAGCCTCGGGTCTAACTATGGCTACACCTTC. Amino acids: CSLGSNYGYTF.

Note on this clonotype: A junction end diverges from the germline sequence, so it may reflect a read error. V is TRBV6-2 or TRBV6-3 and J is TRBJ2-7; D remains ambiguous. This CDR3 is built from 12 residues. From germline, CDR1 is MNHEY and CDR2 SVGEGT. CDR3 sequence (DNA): TGTGCCGGCAGCTTGGCCTCCTACGAGCAGTACTTC. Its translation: CAGSLASYEQYF.

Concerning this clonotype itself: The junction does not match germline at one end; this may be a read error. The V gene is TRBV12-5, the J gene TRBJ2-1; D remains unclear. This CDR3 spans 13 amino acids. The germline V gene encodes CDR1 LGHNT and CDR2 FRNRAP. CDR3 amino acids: CARGSPILNEQFF. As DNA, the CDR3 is TGTGCTAGGGGTTCTCCCATCCTTAATGAGCAGTTCTTC.

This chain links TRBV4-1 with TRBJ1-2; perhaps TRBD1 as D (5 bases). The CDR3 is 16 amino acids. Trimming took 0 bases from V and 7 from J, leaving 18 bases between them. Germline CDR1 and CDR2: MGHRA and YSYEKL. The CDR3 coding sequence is TGCGCCAGCAGCCAAGATCGGGGCAGGTTTACATTTGGCTACACCTTC. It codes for CASSQDRGRFTFGYTF.